The 27 T cell receptor beta chains below were found in one sample sequenced in a study of cytomegalovirus exposure and HLA in healthy donors. PCR involved 60 Vbeta and 13 Jbeta primers. The protocol was immunoSEQ multiplex PCR, while the TCRdb copy is restricted to in-frame clones and leaves out a portion. The data contain some 250,000 clones, 82% of them seen just once; the ten biggest clones take up 4.5% to 6%. Sequencing was done on a sample of PBMCs. The receptors come from a woman between 35 and 50 years old in good health and CMV-seropositive.

V gene TRBV7-3 combines with J gene TRBJ2-1; D is undetermined. The CDR3 runs to 14 residues. Germline V gives CDR1 SGHTA, CDR2 FQGTGA. V was pared by 5 bases and J by 10 bases, with 18 bases between. The CDR3 region is CASSPRSSIKEQFF. CDR3 coding DNA: TGTGCCAGCAGCCCCCGGAGTAGTATCAAAGAGCAGTTCTTC. The entire variable domain, with the rest obtained from reference TRBV7-3 and TRBJ2-1, is as follows: GAGVSQTPSNKVTEKGKYVELRCDPISGHTALYWYRQSLGQGPEFLIYFQGTGAADDSGLPNDRFFAVRPEGSVSTLKIQRTERGDSAVYLCASSPRSSIKEQFFGPGTRLTVL.

The rearrangement joins TRBV12-5 to TRBJ1-5; 8 nucleotides agree with TRBD1. Germline loops: CDR1 LGHNT, CDR2 FRNRAP. This CDR3 region has 16 residues. V lost 0 bases and J lost 4; bases outside the gene matches: 5. CDR3 protein: CASGLVPGQENQPQHF. For the CDR3, the DNA is TGTGCTAGTGGTTTGGTACCGGGACAGGAAAATCAGCCCCAGCATTTT.

The chain has TRBV18 and TRBJ2-1; 10 bases match TRBD2. V lost 2 bases, J lost 8 bases, and 15 bases stayed unmatched. This CDR3 is built from 18 residues. CDR1 is KGHSH, CDR2 LQKENI, per germline. The DNA of the CDR3 is TGTGCCAGCTCACCAACTGGGCTAGCGGGAGATCGGTTCGATGAGCAGTTCTTC. This translates into CASSPTGLAGDRFDEQFF.

V and J are TRBV19 and TRBJ2-5; D may be TRBD1 (6 bases). Germline V lookup: CDR1 LNHDA, CDR2 SQIVND (reference sequence). The CDR3 consists of 15 residues. V was clipped by 6 bases and J by 1 base, with 15 bases between them. CDR3 residues: CASRVQRGGQETQYF. The CDR3 DNA reads TGTGCCAGTAGGGTCCAAAGAGGGGGCCAAGAGACCCAGTACTTC.

The table lists this clone with a count of one. The V gene is TRBV5-4, the J gene TRBJ2-5, with TRBD1 matching over 7 bases. The CDR3 is made up of 14 amino acids. In germline, CDR1 is SGHNT, CDR2 YYREEE (reference sequence). With 4 bases clipped from V and 4 bases from J, the junction kept 7 bases outside the gene matches. The DNA for the CDR3 is TGTGCCAGCAGCCTGGTGGGACAGCGAGAGACCCAGTACTTC. Translating gives CASSLVGQRETQYF.

The gene calls are TRBV7-7 and TRBJ2-1; the D gene is possibly TRBD2 (7 bases). The V gene lost 5 bases and the J gene lost 7 bases, with 12 bases spanning the gap. The CDR3 has 13 amino acids. Per germline, CDR1 SSHAT and CDR2 FNYEAQ (reference sequence). The CDR3 nucleotides are TGTGCCAGCAGCGGGGGGGCTGGGAATGAGCAGTTCTTC. Residues: CASSGGAGNEQFF.

The chain combines TRBV4-1 with TRBJ2-5, with TRBD2 matching 9 bases. The CDR3 contains 16 residues. Per the germline V gene, CDR1 is MGHRA and CDR2 is YSYEKL. V was pared by 1 base and J by 4 bases, with 7 bases of the junction left unmatched. The CDR3 DNA is TGCGCCAGCAGCCAAGGTAGCGGGAGAATGGTAGAGACCCAGTACTTC. It translates to CASSQGSGRMVETQYF.

The chain employs TRBV5-6 and TRBJ2-5; 11 nucleotides line up with TRBD2. TRBJ2-7 matches the DNA end more closely, so the J call is doubtful. Germline lookup yields CDR1 SGHDT and CDR2 YYEEEE. The CDR3 length is 16 residues. The CDR3 DNA is TGTGCCAGCAGCGTACGACTAGCGGGAACAAACTACGAGCAGTACTTC. Residues: CASSVRLAGTNYEQYF.

The rearrangement uses TRBV19 and TRBJ2-3; TRBD2 matches 8 bases. Germline trimming cut 3 bases from V and 2 bases from J; bases unmatched to any gene: 1. The germline gives CDR1 LNHDA, CDR2 SQIVND (reference sequence). CDR3 length equals 14 residues. The CDR3 is CASSIGRATDTQYF. In DNA form, the CDR3 reads TGTGCCAGTAGTATCGGGAGGGCCACAGATACGCAGTATTTT.

This CDR3 reads CASSIRQPAYHEQYF. Here the CDR3 DNA reads TGTGCCAGTAGTATCAGACAGCCCGCGTACCACGAGCAGTACTTC. This chain connects TRBV19 to TRBJ2-7; D perhaps matches TRBD1 (5 bases). The CDR3 contains 15 residues. Germline CDR1 LNHDA, CDR2 SQIVND (reference sequence). V was pared by 3 bases and J by 5 bases, with 17 bases between.

The genes are TRBV11-2 and TRBJ2-5, with TRBD1 identical over 9 bases. With the DNA end fitting TRBJ2-7 better, the J assignment may be wrong. The CDR3 spans 15 residues. Germline-derived CDR1 and CDR2 are SGHAT and FQNNGV. CDR3 in amino acids: CASSLGGTGTYEQYF. The CDR3 region has the DNA TGTGCCAGCAGCTTAGGGGGGACAGGGACCTACGAGCAGTACTTC.

The CDR3 here is CASSRTGPNQPQHF. The CDR3 DNA follows: TGTGCCAGCAGTCGGACAGGACCCAATCAGCCCCAGCATTTT. V and J are TRBV6-5 and TRBJ1-5; 7 positions match TRBD1. The V gene's germline CDR1 is MNHEY and CDR2 SVGAGI. The CDR3 sequence is 14 residues long. Unmatched junction bases numbered 4, after V lost 5 bases and J lost 3 bases.

V is TRBV5-5 and J is TRBJ2-7, with D possibly matching TRBD2 (5 bases). V was cut by 3 bases and J by 1 base, with 14 bases left in between. Germline lookup yields CDR1 SGHKS and CDR2 YYEKEE (reference sequence). This CDR3 spans 15 amino acids. CDR3 protein: CASSWVLDSSYEQYF. The CDR3 DNA reads as TGTGCCAGCAGCTGGGTACTGGACTCATCCTACGAGCAGTACTTC.

The rearrangement joins TRBV5-4 to TRBJ2-3; TRBD2 matches at 11 bases. Germline V lookup: CDR1 SGHNT, CDR2 YYREEE (reference sequence). The trim removed 3 bases at V and 2 bases at J, leaving 11 bases unmatched. The CDR3 extends over 18 amino acids. The CDR3 DNA reads TGTGCCAGCAGCTCATCACCCAAACTAGCGGGGGACACAGATACGCAGTATTTT. Translation: CASSSSPKLAGDTDTQYF. Using reference TRBV5-4 and TRBJ2-3 for the parts outside the CDR3, the full variable domain is ETGVTQSPTHLIKTRGQQVTLRCSSQSGHNTVSWYQQALGQGPQFIFQYYREEENGRGNFPPRFSGLQFPNYSSELNVNALELDDSALYLCASSSSPKLAGDTDTQYFGPGTRLTVL.

The CDR3 loop is CSVRQGHEQYF. In DNA form, the CDR3 reads TGCAGCGTTCGACAGGGTCACGAGCAGTACTTC. V usage is TRBV29-1 and J usage is TRBJ2-7; 7 bases are shared with TRBD1. J was trimmed by 5 bases and V by 5 bases; bases with no gene match: 3. Germline lookup yields CDR1 SQVTM and CDR2 ANQGSEA. There are 11 residues in the CDR3.

J is TRBJ2-5 and V is TRBV7-2, with D possibly TRBD2 on 6 matching bases. The V end was cut by 6 bases, the J end by 3 bases, with 17 bases between. Germline V CDR1 and CDR2: SGHTA, FQGNSA. This CDR3 comprises 15 residues. The CDR3: CASSWRASEEETQYF. The CDR3, as DNA: TGTGCCAGCAGTTGGAGGGCTAGCGAAGAAGAGACCCAGTACTTC.

This clone has just a few counts. The chain joins TRBV7-9 to TRBJ2-6; D call uncertain. The CDR3 spans 17 residues. V gave up 7 bases and J gave up 0 bases, with 16 bases separating them. Germline V lookup: CDR1 SEHNR, CDR2 FQNEAQ (reference sequence). The CDR3 spells CASTPLASYSGANVLTF. In nucleotides, the CDR3 is TGTGCCAGCACCCCCCTCGCCTCCTACTCTGGGGCCAACGTCCTGACTTTC.

This clone has just one count. The chain recombines TRBV27 with TRBJ2-7; 7 bases are shared with TRBD2. CDR1 is MNHEY and CDR2 is SMNVEV in the germline V gene (reference sequence). The CDR3 totals 15 residues. Trimming at V came to 2 bases and at J to 5 bases, leaving 9 bases not matched to a gene. The CDR3, as DNA: TGTGCCAGCAGTTTAGGGCGGGAGAGAGGCCACGAGCAGTACTTC. Its translation: CASSLGRERGHEQYF.

This chain links TRBV2 with TRBJ2-1, with TRBD1 identical over 7 bases. Germline CDR1 is SNHLY and CDR2 is FYNNEI. The V segment lost 6 bases and the J segment 1 base; nucleotides outside the gene matches: 9. CDR3 length equals 16 residues. CDR3 sequence: CASRTTTGVSYNEQFF. DNA for the CDR3: TGTGCCAGCAGAACGACAACAGGGGTGTCCTACAATGAGCAGTTCTTC.

The genes are TRBV5-8 and TRBJ1-5; D gene ambiguous. V was clipped by 4 bases and J by 1 base, with 12 bases between them. The CDR3 has 15 residues. Germline V gene data show CDR1 as SGHTS and CDR2 as YDEGEE. In DNA form, the CDR3 reads TGTGCCAGCAGCCCAGCGGGCCCGAGCAATCAGCCCCAGCATTTT. It codes for CASSPAGPSNQPQHF.

The chain recombines TRBV6-6 with TRBJ2-3, with a possible D match to TRBD2 (6 bases). The length of the CDR3 is 12 residues. Trimming pared 0 bases from V and 8 bases from J, leaving 6 bases between. Germline assignment: CDR1 MNHNY and CDR2 SVGAGI (reference sequence). CDR3 residues: CASSYSGGTQYF. The CDR3 DNA reads TGTGCCAGCAGTTACTCGGGGGGTACGCAGTATTTT.

The chain combines TRBV5-1 with TRBJ2-1, with TRBD2 as a possible D gene (5 bases). The germline gives CDR1 SGHRS, CDR2 YFSETQ. CDR3 length equals 14 residues. Deletions cut 4 bases from V and 13 bases from J, with 21 bases between. CDR3 sequence reads: CASSLARPRGLQFF. CDR3 sequence (DNA): TGCGCCAGCAGCCTGGCTAGGCCCCGGGGTTTACAGTTCTTC.

The chain carries TRBV11-2 and TRBJ2-1, with D unresolved. This CDR3 has 15 residues. V was pared by 5 bases and J by 4 bases, with 15 bases between. Per germline, CDR1 SGHAT and CDR2 FQNNGV. CDR3 DNA sequence: TGTGCCAGCAGCCCACACTCTGACATTTACAATGAGCAGTTCTTC. Encoded protein: CASSPHSDIYNEQFF. Variable domain in full (rest from reference TRBV11-2 and TRBJ2-1): EAGVAQSPRYKIIEKRQSVAFWCNPISGHATLYWYQQILGQGPKLLIQFQNNGVVDDSQLPKDRFSAERLKGVDSTLKIQPAKLEDSAVYLCASSPHSDIYNEQFFGPGTRLTVL.

The gene calls are TRBV4-1 and TRBJ2-5; 9 bases are a match to TRBD1. Unmatched junction bases numbered 6, after V lost 2 bases and J lost 5 bases. The germline V gene encodes CDR1 MGHRA and CDR2 YSYEKL. The CDR3 runs to 15 residues. The CDR3 reads CASSQNTGGLETQYF. The CDR3 DNA reads as TGCGCCAGCAGCCAAAATACAGGGGGCCTGGAGACCCAGTACTTC.

Comment on this clone: Other DNA sequences of this sample code for an identical CDR3. V is TRBV6-5 and J is TRBJ1-1; no firm D call. Germline V gives CDR1 MNHEY, CDR2 SVGAGI. Trimming stripped 0 bases from V and 0 bases from J, with 8 bases between. The CDR3 length is 15 residues. CDR3 sequence: CASSYSGGLNTEAFF. CDR3 bases: TGTGCCAGCAGTTACTCTGGAGGCCTGAACACTGAAGCTTTCTTT.

This chain links TRBV7-9 with TRBJ2-1, with 12 bases aligning to TRBD1. This CDR3 spans 18 amino acids. Germline CDR1 SEHNR, CDR2 FQNEAQ (reference sequence). V shed 6 bases, J shed 9 bases, and the junction held 18 bases outside the gene matches. CDR3 protein: CASSLLPQPGQGATEQFF. The CDR3 coding sequence is TGTGCCAGCAGTTTACTCCCTCAACCGGGACAGGGGGCGACTGAGCAGTTCTTC.

This chain links TRBV12-5 with TRBJ2-7; TRBD1 agrees at 9 bases. Germline V gene data show CDR1 as LGHNT and CDR2 as FRNRAP. The CDR3 length is 20 residues. Losses at the gene ends were 0 bases for V and 2 bases for J; bases not matched to a gene: 17. CDR3 nucleotides: TGTGCTAGTGGTTTGGTACCCATTTTCAGGGACAGGGCTTCCCCCTACGAGCAGTACTTC. It yields the protein CASGLVPIFRDRASPYEQYF.